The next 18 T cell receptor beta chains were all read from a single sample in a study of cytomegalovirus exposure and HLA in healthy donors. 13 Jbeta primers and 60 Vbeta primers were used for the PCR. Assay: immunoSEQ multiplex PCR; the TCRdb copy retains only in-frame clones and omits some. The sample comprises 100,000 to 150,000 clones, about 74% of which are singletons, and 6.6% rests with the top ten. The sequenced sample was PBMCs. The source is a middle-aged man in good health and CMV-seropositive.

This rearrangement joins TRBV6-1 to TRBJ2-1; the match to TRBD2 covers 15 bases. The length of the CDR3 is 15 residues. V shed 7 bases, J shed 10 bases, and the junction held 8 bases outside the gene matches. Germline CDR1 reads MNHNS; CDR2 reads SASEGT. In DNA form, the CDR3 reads TGTGCCAGCATCCGGACTAGCGGGGGGGACTTGGAGCAGTTCTTC. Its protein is CASIRTSGGDLEQFF.

The CDR3 loop is CASSPSGTGNQPQHF. The CDR3 DNA reads as TGCGCCAGCAGCCCAAGCGGGACGGGCAATCAGCCCCAGCATTTT. V gene TRBV4-1 combines with J gene TRBJ1-5; D might be TRBD1 (5 bases). V was pared by 4 bases and J by 2 bases, with 12 bases between. The CDR3 length is 15 residues. CDR1 and CDR2 from the germline V gene are MGHRA and YSYEKL.

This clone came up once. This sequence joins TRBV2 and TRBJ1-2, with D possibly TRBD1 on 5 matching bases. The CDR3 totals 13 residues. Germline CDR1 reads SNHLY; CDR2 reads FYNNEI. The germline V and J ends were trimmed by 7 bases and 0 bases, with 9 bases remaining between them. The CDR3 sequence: CASKAGSNYGYTF. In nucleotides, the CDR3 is TGTGCCAGCAAGGCAGGGTCTAACTATGGCTACACCTTC. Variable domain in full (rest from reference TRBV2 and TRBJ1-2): EPEVTQTPSHQVTQMGQEVILRCVPISNHLYFYWYRQILGQKVEFLVSFYNNEISEKSEIFDDQFSVERPDGSNFTLKIRSTKLEDSAMYFCASKAGSNYGYTFGSGTRLTVV.

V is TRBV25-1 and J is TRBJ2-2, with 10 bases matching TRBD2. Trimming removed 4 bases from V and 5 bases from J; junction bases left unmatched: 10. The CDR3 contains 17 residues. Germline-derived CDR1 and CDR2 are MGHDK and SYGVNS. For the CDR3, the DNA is TGTGCCAGCAGTGGGCTAGCGGGAGTAGGAAGTACCGGGGAGCTGTTTTTT. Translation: CASSGLAGVGSTGELFF.

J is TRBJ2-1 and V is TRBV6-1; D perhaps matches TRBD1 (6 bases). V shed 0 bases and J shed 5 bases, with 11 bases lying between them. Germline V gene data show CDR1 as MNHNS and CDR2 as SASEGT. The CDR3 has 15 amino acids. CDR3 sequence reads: CASSEARDTHNEQFF. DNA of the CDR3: TGTGCCAGCAGTGAAGCTCGGGACACTCACAATGAGCAGTTCTTC.

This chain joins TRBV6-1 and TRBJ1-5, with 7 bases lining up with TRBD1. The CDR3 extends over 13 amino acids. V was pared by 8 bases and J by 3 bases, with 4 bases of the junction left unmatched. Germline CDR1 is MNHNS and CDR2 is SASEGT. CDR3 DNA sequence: TGTGCCAGCGTCGACAGGGCCAATCAGCCCCAGCATTTT. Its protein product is CASVDRANQPQHF.

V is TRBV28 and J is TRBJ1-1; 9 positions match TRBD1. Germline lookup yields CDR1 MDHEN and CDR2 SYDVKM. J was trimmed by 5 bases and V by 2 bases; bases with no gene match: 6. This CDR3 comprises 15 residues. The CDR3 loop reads CASSLDRGRGTEAFF. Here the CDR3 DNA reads TGTGCCAGCAGTTTAGACAGGGGGAGGGGGACTGAAGCTTTCTTT.

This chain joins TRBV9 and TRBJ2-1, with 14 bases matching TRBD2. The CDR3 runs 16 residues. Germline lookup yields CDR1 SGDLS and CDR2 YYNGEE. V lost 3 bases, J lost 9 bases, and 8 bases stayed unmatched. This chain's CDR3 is CASSGTSGRRLSEQFF. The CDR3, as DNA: TGTGCCAGCAGCGGGACTAGCGGGAGGAGGCTTAGTGAGCAGTTCTTC.

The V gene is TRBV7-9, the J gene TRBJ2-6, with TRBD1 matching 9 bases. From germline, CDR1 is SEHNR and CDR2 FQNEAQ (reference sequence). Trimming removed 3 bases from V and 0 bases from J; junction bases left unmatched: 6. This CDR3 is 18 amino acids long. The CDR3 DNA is TGTGCCAGCAGCTTGGGGGACAGGGTCCTCTCTGGGGCCAACGTCCTGACTTTC. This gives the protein CASSLGDRVLSGANVLTF.

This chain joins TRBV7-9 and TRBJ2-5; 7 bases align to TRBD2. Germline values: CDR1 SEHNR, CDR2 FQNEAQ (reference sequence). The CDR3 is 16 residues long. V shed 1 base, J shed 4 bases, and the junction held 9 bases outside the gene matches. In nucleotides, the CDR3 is TGTGCCAGCAGCTTAGGAAAGCGGGACGCCGGAGAGACCCAGTACTTC. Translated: CASSLGKRDAGETQYF.

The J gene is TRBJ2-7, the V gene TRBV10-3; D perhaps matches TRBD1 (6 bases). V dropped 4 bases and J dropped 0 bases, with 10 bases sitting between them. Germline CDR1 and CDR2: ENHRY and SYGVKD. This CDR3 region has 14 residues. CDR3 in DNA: TGTGCCATCAGTGGACAGGCAGGCTCCTACGAGCAGTACTTC. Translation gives CAISGQAGSYEQYF.

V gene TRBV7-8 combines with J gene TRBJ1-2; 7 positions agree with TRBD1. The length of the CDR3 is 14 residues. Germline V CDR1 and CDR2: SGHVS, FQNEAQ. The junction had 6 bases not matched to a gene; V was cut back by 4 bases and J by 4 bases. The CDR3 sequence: CASSSPGQSYGYTF. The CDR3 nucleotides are TGTGCCAGCAGCTCGCCGGGACAGTCCTATGGCTACACCTTC.

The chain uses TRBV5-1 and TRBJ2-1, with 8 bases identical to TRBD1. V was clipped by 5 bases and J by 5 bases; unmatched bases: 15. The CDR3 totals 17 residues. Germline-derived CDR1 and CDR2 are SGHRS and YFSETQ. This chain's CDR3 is CASSPTAGGGWNNEQFF. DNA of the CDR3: TGCGCCAGCAGTCCTACGGCAGGGGGCGGGTGGAACAATGAGCAGTTCTTC.

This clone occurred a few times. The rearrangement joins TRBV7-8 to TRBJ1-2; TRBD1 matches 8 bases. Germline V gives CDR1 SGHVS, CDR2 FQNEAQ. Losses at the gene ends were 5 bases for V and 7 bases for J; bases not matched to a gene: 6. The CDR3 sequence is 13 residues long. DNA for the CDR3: TGTGCCAGCAGCCCAGACAGGGGTGGTGGCTACACCTTC. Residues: CASSPDRGGGYTF.

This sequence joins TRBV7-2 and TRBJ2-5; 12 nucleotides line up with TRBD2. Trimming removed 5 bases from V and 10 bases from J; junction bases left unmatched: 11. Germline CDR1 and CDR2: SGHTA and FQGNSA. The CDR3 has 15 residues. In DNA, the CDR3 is TGTGCCAGCAGCCCCCGTCCTAGCGGGGGGGTATACCAGTACTTC. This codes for CASSPRPSGGVYQYF.

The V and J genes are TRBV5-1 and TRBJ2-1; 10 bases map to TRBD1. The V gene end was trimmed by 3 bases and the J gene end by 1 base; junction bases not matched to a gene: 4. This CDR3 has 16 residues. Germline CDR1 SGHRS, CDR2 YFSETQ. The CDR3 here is CASSSGQGGSYNEQFF. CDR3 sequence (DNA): TGCGCCAGCAGCTCCGGACAGGGGGGATCCTACAATGAGCAGTTCTTC.

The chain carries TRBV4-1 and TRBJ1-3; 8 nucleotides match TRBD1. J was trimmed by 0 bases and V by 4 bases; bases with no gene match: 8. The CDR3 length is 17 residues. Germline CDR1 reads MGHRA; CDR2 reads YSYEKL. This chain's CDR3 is CASSRETGANSGNTIYF. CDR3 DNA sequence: TGCGCCAGCAGCCGCGAGACAGGGGCCAACTCTGGAAACACCATATATTTT.

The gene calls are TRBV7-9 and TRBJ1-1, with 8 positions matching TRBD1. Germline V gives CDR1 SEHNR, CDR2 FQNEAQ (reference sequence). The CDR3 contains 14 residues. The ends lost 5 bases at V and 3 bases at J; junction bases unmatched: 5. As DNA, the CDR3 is TGTGCCAGCAGCGGAATCAGGGGGCACACTGAAGCTTTCTTT. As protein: CASSGIRGHTEAFF. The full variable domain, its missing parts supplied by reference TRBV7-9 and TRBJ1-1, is DTGVSQNPRHKITKRGQNVTFRCDPISEHNRLYWYRQTLGQGPEFLTYFQNEAQLEKSRLLSDRFSAERPKGSFSTLEIQRTEQGDSAMYLCASSGIRGHTEAFFGQGTRLTVV.